This TCR beta chain comes out of a study of cytomegalovirus exposure and HLA in healthy donors (dated by TCRdb to the late 2010s). For context, the study as a whole: An earlier analysis of 587 of the donors reported approximately 280 Gb of sequence data and 95 million to 120 million unique TCR beta sequences obtained from some 170 million T cells. About 280 gigabases of sequencing data and around 90 million unique TCR sequences made up an early release that covered several hundred HLA-typed donors. Of the roughly 400 genotyped donors, approximately 80% fell in the genetic ancestry cluster associated with self-reported Caucasian donors. The study aimed to test whether cataloging public T cell receptors could reveal signatures of past pathogen exposure. The study used immunosequencing to profile the T cell repertoires of approximately 690 subjects and linked those repertoires to cytomegalovirus serostatus. In addition to the first cohort of several hundred subjects, a separate validation cohort of 120 different subjects was used. The study combined high-throughput TCR immunosequencing, statistical association of individual TCRs with disease status, and machine learning to predict cytomegalovirus infection status. A later analysis re-examined previously published TCR beta repertoires from more than 650 donors and added high-resolution HLA genotyping to investigate patterns of TCR occurrence. In the later analysis, no new phenotypic data were used to find candidate immune exposures; instead, reliance was placed on TCR beta sequences and their occurrence across donors. An earlier analysis of a few hundred of the donors applied high-throughput TCR beta sequencing to assess whether each TCR beta V gene segment acted as functional or pseudogenic. Donor age, sex, ethnicity and CMV serostatus were compiled alongside the repertoire data. Genome-wide SNP genotypes for about 65% of the 666 donors were used in a later genetic analysis, which treated that subset as a discovery cohort. All discovery cohort repertoires had been generated on a single sequencing platform. HLA typing covered class I and class II loci at four-digit resolution. Typing coverage differed by locus: A, B, C, DRB1 and DQB1 were typed in about 620-630 donors, DQA1 in around 500, DPA1 in around 600, and DPB1 in around 440. Because of strong linkage in the cohort, five DR-DQ haplotypes were treated as single units for association and clustering. On average, around 240,000 unique TCR beta nucleotide sequences were sequenced per donor among several hundred genotyped donors of the cohort, with 15% to 20% of those sequences being non-productive. On the study overall, not on this receptor specifically: The classifier was reported to diagnose cytomegalovirus status with high specificity and sensitivity in both the original and validation cohorts. Some 16 rarely observed V segments, including chromosome 9 orphons, were excluded from the earlier analysis of about 600 of the donors because counts were too low. The 87-base-pair reads could not distinguish some IMGT-functional V segments, including TRBV6-2 and TRBV6-3, so those segments were excluded. Linkage disequilibrium might explain the correlated functional status among segregating V segments, but an unknown experimental factor could not be ruled out. An earlier analysis of 587 of the donors showed that most TCR beta V segments appeared in productive rearrangements either about 87% or about 30% of the time, which broadly matched IMGT annotations. A later analysis found that HLA-associated TCR beta chains were more clonally expanded and had lower generation probabilities than equally common non-associated chains. A later analysis reported that several top co-occurrence clusters appeared linked to parvovirus B19, influenza, CMV and Epstein-Barr virus. Assigning TCR associations to individual alleles was difficult when HLA alleles, especially DR and DQ, strongly co-occurred. The authors suggested that the approach could potentially be generalized to other disease states and immunological phenotypes. A further reported finding was that TCR beta sequences accurately predicted the HLA-A and HLA-B alleles for most subjects in the first cohort. A later analysis found that most CMV-associated TCR beta chains appeared HLA-restricted, with HLA associations seemingly driven largely by CMV exposure. A few of the identified cytomegalovirus-associated TCR beta chains were confirmed in vitro to be specific for cytomegalovirus antigens. In a later analysis, TCR association rates were found to vary across HLA loci, with the most associated TCRs seen for DRB1 alleles and the fewest for HLA-C alleles. While some public TCRs were present in many individuals, most TCR sequences turned up only very rarely across donors. Because some donors lacked HLA typing at each locus, the association tests relied only on the typed subset. CMV serostatus was the only immune exposure information available for the cohort. A later analysis associated about 17,000 TCR beta sequences with specific HLA alleles at a false discovery rate of 0.05. The sequencing pipeline was judged likely to have produced a cluster of highly shared sequence variants as a technical artifact. According to a later genetic analysis, donors in an Asian-associated ancestry cluster had fewer N-insertions in productive TCRs than the approximately 690-donor mean. Sequencing depth was assumed to be roughly uniform across donors in the presence/absence analyses, though that assumption may not hold. An association between a missense DCLRE1C variant and V-gene and J-gene trimming of TCR beta chains was found in a later genetic analysis and replicated in an independent cohort. This cohort had only TCR beta chains sequenced, and the lack of alpha or paired-chain data limited which features could be detected. A total of 150 or so TCR beta chains were listed by the study as associated with cytomegalovirus.

The cohort was made up of approximately 670 healthy bone marrow donors. At the time of sampling, all cohort members were nominally healthy, though unrecorded immune exposures were likely present. The donor tested CMV seropositive, placing the donor among the 310 or so seropositive members of the cohort. Each donor provided a peripheral blood sample, and peripheral blood mononuclear cells were used for TCR beta sequencing. The Qiagen DNeasy Blood Extraction Kit was used to extract genomic DNA from the blood cell samples. The library was obtained by the immunoSEQ multiplex PCR assay. For the multiplex PCR, a mixture combining 60 forward primers for TCR Vbeta segments and 13 reverse primers for TCR Jbeta segments was used. The CDR3 region of rearranged TCR beta genes was amplified from genomic DNA by a multiplex PCR assay. The Illumina HiSeq System was used to sequence the amplified TCR beta libraries as 87-base-pair reads. Per the authors' processing: A later analysis tallied 70 million to 100 million unique TCR beta chains across the 550 to 850 repertoires, and roughly 11 million of those chains were shared by two or more donors. A nearest-neighbor algorithm error-corrected the raw reads and collapsed the reads into unique sequences, merging closely related sequences to remove PCR and sequencing errors. V, D and J gene segments were assigned by aligning CDR3 sequences to IMGT reference sequences. Each retained sequence needed at least a six-nucleotide match to both a V gene segment and a J gene segment. Rearrangements were classified as productive when the CDR3 lacked stop codons and remained in frame with V and J, and all other rearrangements were classified as non-productive. Following IMGT convention, CDR3 was defined as the stretch from the second conserved V-encoded cysteine to the conserved J-encoded phenylalanine. The earlier analysis of about 560 of the donors excluded any sequence lacking an unambiguous match to a single V gene segment. An earlier analysis of 587 of the donors classified V segments as functional when productive rearrangements were above 56.7% and as segregating when the standard deviation between donors was above 5%. A statistical classification framework was developed to diagnose cytomegalovirus status using the catalog of TCR beta chain sequences. V and J gene assignment, in a later analysis, came from comparing TCR nucleotide sequences with IMGT/GENE-DB human TR gene sequences. Using the TCRdist pipeline, a later analysis assigned CDR3 sequences along with most-parsimonious VDJ recombination scenarios. A later analysis defined each TCR beta chain by its CDR3 amino acid sequence plus V-gene family, and excluded reads lacking a unique V-gene family. As a way to deal with suspected cross-contamination and a sequencing artifact, a later analysis dropped nearly 600 nucleotide sequences that were highly shared and had low generation probability. A later analysis calculated a clonal expansion index for each public chain from normalized within-repertoire ranks of inferred template counts. Generation probabilities in a later analysis came from a VDJ recombination model fitted to out-of-frame rearrangements, and those results were checked against IGoR. A later analysis scored TCR-TCR, TCR-HLA and TCR-CMV co-occurrence with hypergeometric tests, applying a repertoire-size bias correction to TCR pairs. In a later analysis, false discovery rates were estimated by permuting HLA or CMV assignments 20 times. In a later analysis, co-occurring TCRs were grouped using DBSCAN, and TCRdist sequence similarity was added for clustering within HLA-allele-positive subsets. For co-occurrence clustering, repertoires with fewer than 30,000 or more than 120,000 public chains were excluded, along with four or five repertoires with anomalous nucleotide sharing. TCRdb limited this immuneACCESS table to in-frame rearrangements with V and J called. A share of clones is missing; checked studies link under half to unresolved V genes, and the rest is unexplained. That table supplies the V and J calls and clone size; D and trimming were determined from the DNA. This sample's table has entries for around 200,000 clones. Roughly 1.1% of the sample is in the top ten clones.

In regard to this clone: Its cognate antigen has yet to be identified.

Trimming takes 3 bases from V and 3 bases from J, and the germline ends sit 11 bases apart. CDR1 and CDR2 are drawn from the germline V gene: MGHDK, SYGVNS. Including cysteine and phenylalanine, the CDR3 has 14 amino acids. The entry retains the CDR3 DNA only, 42 bases that are in frame from base 1. The chain employs TRBV25-1 and TRBJ1-1; the D gene is perhaps TRBD1, from 6 matching bases. This clonotype originated in a girl aged 2 to 9 in good health and CMV-seropositive. Source material: PBMCs. The encoded CDR3 is CASSDGWGHTEAFF. The nucleotide sequence reads TGTGCCAGCAGTGATGGGTGGGGGCACACTGAAGCTTTCTTT.